The rows below give T cell receptor beta chains drawn from one sample of a study of response to subunit inactivated influenza vaccine. TCRdb redid the calling of the RT-PCR reads with MiXCR, one entry per CDR3 protein. The table lists approximately 680,000 distinct CDR3 sequences, approximately 14% of them singletons. This sample comprised PBMCs from blood, obtained about 11 days after vaccination. These receptor sequences come from a man aged 45-65 years who received an inactivated influenza vaccine. Both conserved end residues are part of each CDR3. Fields, in order: CDR3 length, J gene, V gene, CDR3 protein.

cdr3_length: 14
j_call: TRBJ1-2
v_call: TRBV5-1
cdr3_aa: CASSLQGQSYGYTF

cdr3_length: 14
j_call: TRBJ2-7
v_call: TRBV30
cdr3_aa: CAWSIGTGGYEQYF

cdr3_length: 14
j_call: TRBJ2-1
v_call: TRBV5-1
cdr3_aa: CASSLTGQFNEQFF

cdr3_length: 13
j_call: TRBJ1-1
v_call: TRBV3-1
cdr3_aa: CASSQDFGTEAFF

cdr3_length: 14
j_call: TRBJ1-4
v_call: TRBV5-1
cdr3_aa: CASSPGTGNEKLFF

cdr3_length: 13
j_call: TRBJ2-7
v_call: TRBV12-3/TRBV12-4
cdr3_aa: CASRRSGQYEQYF

cdr3_length: 14
j_call: TRBJ2-7
v_call: TRBV7-2
cdr3_aa: CASSFSPGSYEQYF

cdr3_length: 14
j_call: TRBJ1-1
v_call: TRBV7-9
cdr3_aa: CASSLAIDDTEAFF

cdr3_length: 14
j_call: TRBJ2-7
v_call: TRBV20-1
cdr3_aa: CSARPLEQGHEQYF

cdr3_length: 17
j_call: TRBJ2-7
v_call: TRBV6-1
cdr3_aa: CASRRGGLGWSSYEQYF

cdr3_length: 14
j_call: TRBJ2-7
v_call: TRBV3-1
cdr3_aa: CASSQDRIPGEQYF

cdr3_length: 15
j_call: TRBJ1-2
v_call: TRBV6-4
cdr3_aa: CASSDSIGGHLGYTF

cdr3_length: 14
j_call: TRBJ2-1
v_call: TRBV24-1
cdr3_aa: CATSELTGNNEQFF

cdr3_length: 12
j_call: TRBJ1-1
v_call: TRBV20-1
cdr3_aa: CSARWGGTEAFF

cdr3_length: 14
j_call: TRBJ2-1
v_call: TRBV10-3
cdr3_aa: CAIRYSGVYNEQFF

cdr3_length: 17
j_call: TRBJ2-2
v_call: TRBV4-3
cdr3_aa: CASSQDPGQGRAGELFF

cdr3_length: 15
j_call: TRBJ2-3
v_call: TRBV12-3/TRBV12-4
cdr3_aa: CASSPGLAGEDTQYF

cdr3_length: 15
j_call: TRBJ2-1
v_call: TRBV20-1
cdr3_aa: CSAFDRGGSPNEQFF

cdr3_length: 16
j_call: TRBJ2-1
v_call: TRBV20-1
cdr3_aa: CSAPLGSPSSYNEQFF

cdr3_length: 14
j_call: TRBJ1-1
v_call: TRBV6-2/TRBV6-3
cdr3_aa: CASSYITGNTEAFF

cdr3_length: 19
j_call: TRBJ2-1
v_call: TRBV18
cdr3_aa: CASSSRSGTSQSSYNEQFF

cdr3_length: 14
j_call: TRBJ2-3
v_call: TRBV20-1
cdr3_aa: CSALLAAYTDTQYF

cdr3_length: 14
j_call: TRBJ2-5
v_call: TRBV7-2
cdr3_aa: CASSLLSYQETQYF

cdr3_length: 14
j_call: TRBJ2-7
v_call: TRBV7-2
cdr3_aa: CASSLTSGLYEQYF

cdr3_length: 12
j_call: TRBJ2-3
v_call: TRBV5-1
cdr3_aa: CASSLLDDTQYF

cdr3_length: 14
j_call: TRBJ2-5
v_call: TRBV20-1
cdr3_aa: CSAETGTVQETQYF

cdr3_length: 19
j_call: TRBJ2-1
v_call: TRBV4-1
cdr3_aa: CASSQMKGLAGGPVNEQFF

cdr3_length: 18
j_call: TRBJ2-1
v_call: TRBV11-1
cdr3_aa: CASSLASAGSLGTNEQFF

cdr3_length: 15
j_call: TRBJ2-5
v_call: TRBV11-2
cdr3_aa: CASSSVGISSSTQYF

cdr3_length: 10
j_call: TRBJ2-1
v_call: TRBV12-3/TRBV12-4
cdr3_aa: CASAYNEQFF

cdr3_length: 17
j_call: TRBJ2-7
v_call: TRBV6-1
cdr3_aa: CASSPGTSGSLSYEQYF

cdr3_length: 13
j_call: TRBJ2-5
v_call: TRBV10-3
cdr3_aa: CAISPGQGQTQYF

cdr3_length: 13
j_call: TRBJ2-7
v_call: TRBV28
cdr3_aa: CASSLGPLYEQYF

cdr3_length: 13
j_call: TRBJ2-1
v_call: TRBV7-2
cdr3_aa: CASSSLMMNEQFF

cdr3_length: 14
j_call: TRBJ2-2
v_call: TRBV4-1
cdr3_aa: CASSQLQNTGELFF

cdr3_length: 13
j_call: TRBJ2-5
v_call: TRBV7-2
cdr3_aa: CASTFGGAETQYF

cdr3_length: 13
j_call: TRBJ1-2
v_call: TRBV15
cdr3_aa: CATSLNRGYGYTF

cdr3_length: 14
j_call: TRBJ2-7
v_call: TRBV6-5
cdr3_aa: CASSNDRGRGEQYF